This T cell receptor beta chain was sequenced in a study of blood T cell repertoires in COVID-19. Study in general: Italy, Spain and the United States were the sources of the convalescent and acute COVID-19 samples. From T cells, B-cell-depleted T cells, or PBMCs came the material, which was cDNA or gDNA.

The CDR3 loop spans 17 amino acids. The V segment lost 5 bases and the J segment 6 bases; nucleotides outside the gene matches: 11. Germline-derived CDR1 and CDR2 are SGHDT and YYEEEE. In the original workflow: The authors estimated nucleated cell counts from reference gene primer amplification. The data were produced by immunoSEQ multiplex PCR, yet TCRdb's version contains in-frame clones alone and is incomplete. V, J and clone size derive from that table, while D and trimming were established from the DNA sequence. The sample holds roughly 260,000 clones, around 82% seen once. This chain connects TRBV5-6 to TRBJ1-6; TRBD1 aligns across 10 bases. Sequencing input: peripheral blood. The clonotype originates from a woman between 70 and 85 years old with acute or convalescent COVID-19. The DNA of the CDR3 is TGTGCCAGCAGGATGACAGGGGGCGCGGGAATTAATTCACCCCTCCACTTT. This codes for CASRMTGGAGINSPLHF.